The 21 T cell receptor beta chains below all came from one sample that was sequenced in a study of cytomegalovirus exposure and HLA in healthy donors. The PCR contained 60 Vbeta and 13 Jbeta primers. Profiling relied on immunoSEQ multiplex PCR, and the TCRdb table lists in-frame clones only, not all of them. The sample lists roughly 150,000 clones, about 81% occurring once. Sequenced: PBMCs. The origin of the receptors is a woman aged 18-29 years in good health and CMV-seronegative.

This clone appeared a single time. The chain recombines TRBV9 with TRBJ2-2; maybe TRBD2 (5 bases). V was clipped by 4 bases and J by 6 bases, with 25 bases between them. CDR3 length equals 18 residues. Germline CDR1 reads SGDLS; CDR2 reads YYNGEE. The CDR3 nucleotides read TGTGCCAGCAGCCTCAGCCGTGAGGGAGAGAGGGCCGCCGGGGAGCTGTTTTTT. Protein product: CASSLSREGERAAGELFF. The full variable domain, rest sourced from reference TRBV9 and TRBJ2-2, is DSGVTQTPKHLITATGQRVTLRCSPRSGDLSVYWYQQSLDQGLQFLIQYYNGEERAKGNILERFSAQQFPDLHSELNLSSLELGDSALYFCASSLSREGERAAGELFFGEGSRLTVL.

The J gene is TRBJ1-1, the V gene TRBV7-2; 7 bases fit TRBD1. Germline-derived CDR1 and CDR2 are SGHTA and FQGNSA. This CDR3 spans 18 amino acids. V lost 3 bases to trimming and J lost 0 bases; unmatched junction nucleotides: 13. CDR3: CASSFWDRALVVNTEAFF. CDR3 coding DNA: TGTGCCAGCAGCTTTTGGGACAGAGCTCTAGTAGTGAACACTGAAGCTTTCTTT.

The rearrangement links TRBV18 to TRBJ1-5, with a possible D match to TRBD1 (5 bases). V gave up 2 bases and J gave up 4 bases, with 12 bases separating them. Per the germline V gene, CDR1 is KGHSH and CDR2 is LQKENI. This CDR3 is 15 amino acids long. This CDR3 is CASSPGGAGNQPQHF. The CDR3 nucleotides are TGTGCCAGCTCACCAGGAGGGGCCGGGAATCAGCCCCAGCATTTT.

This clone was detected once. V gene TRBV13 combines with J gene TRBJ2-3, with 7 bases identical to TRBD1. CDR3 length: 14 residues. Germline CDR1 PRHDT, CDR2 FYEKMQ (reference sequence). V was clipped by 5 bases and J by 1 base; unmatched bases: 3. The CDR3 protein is CASSRGQGTDTQYF. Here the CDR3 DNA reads TGTGCCAGCAGCCGTGGACAGGGCACAGATACGCAGTATTTT.

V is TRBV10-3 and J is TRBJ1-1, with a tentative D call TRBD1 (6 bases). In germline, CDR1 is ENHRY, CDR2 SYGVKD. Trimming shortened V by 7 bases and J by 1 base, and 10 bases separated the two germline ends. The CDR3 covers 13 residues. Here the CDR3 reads CAITRGENTEAFF. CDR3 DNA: TGTGCCATCACCAGGGGAGAGAACACTGAAGCTTTCTTT.

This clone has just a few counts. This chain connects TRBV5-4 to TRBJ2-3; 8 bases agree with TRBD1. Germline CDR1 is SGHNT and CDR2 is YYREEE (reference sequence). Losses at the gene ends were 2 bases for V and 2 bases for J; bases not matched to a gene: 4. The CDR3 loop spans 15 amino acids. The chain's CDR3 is CASSLPGQDTDTQYF. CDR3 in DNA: TGTGCCAGCAGCTTACCGGGACAGGACACAGATACGCAGTATTTT.

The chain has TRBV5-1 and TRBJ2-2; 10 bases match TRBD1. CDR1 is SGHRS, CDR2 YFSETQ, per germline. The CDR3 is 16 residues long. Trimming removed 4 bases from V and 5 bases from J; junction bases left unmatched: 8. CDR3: CASSPRQGAGTGELFF. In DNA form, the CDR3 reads TGCGCCAGCAGCCCCCGACAGGGGGCTGGGACCGGGGAGCTGTTTTTT.

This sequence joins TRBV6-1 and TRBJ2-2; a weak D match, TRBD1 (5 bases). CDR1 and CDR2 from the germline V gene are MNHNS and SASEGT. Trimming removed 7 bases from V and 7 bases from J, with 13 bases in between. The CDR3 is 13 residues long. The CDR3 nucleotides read TGTGCCAGCAAGCAGGGTGAGGTCGGGGAGCTGTTTTTT. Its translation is CASKQGEVGELFF.

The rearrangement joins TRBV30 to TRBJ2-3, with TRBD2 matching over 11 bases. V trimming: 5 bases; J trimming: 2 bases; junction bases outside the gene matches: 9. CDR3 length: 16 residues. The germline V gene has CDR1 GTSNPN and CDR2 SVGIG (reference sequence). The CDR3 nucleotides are TGTGCCTGGTTAGAATTAGCGGGAGGGCACACAGATACGCAGTATTTT. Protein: CAWLELAGGHTDTQYF.

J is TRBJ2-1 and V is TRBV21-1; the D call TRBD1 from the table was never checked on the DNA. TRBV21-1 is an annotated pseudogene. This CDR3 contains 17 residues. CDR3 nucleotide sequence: TGTGCCAGCAGCAAAGGGGCTCCGGGACAGGGGGACAATGAGCAGTTCTTC. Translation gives CASSKGAPGQGDNEQFF.

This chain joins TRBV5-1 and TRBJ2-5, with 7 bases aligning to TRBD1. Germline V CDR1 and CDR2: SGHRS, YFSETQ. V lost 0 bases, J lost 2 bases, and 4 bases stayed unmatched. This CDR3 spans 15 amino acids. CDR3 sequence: CASSLVPGQQETQYF. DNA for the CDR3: TGCGCCAGCAGCTTGGTACCGGGACAGCAAGAGACCCAGTACTTC.

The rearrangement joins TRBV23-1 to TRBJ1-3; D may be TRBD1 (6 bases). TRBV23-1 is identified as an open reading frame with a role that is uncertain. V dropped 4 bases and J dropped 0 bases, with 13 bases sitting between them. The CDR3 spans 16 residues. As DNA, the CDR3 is TGCGCCAGCAGTCCGACAGGAAAGAGCTCTGGAAACACCATATATTTT. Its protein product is CASSPTGKSSGNTIYF.

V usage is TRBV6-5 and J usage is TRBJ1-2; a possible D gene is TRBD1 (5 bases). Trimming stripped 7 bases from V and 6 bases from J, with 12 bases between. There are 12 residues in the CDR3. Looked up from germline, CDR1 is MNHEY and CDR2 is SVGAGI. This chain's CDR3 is CASIGGVNGYTF. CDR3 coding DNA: TGTGCCAGCATCGGGGGGGTCAATGGCTACACCTTC.

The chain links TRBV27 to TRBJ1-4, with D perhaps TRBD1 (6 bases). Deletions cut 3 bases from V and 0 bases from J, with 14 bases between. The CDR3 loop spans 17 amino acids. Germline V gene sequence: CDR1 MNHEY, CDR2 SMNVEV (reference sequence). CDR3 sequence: CASSLGPYRATNEKLFF. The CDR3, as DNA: TGTGCCAGCAGTTTGGGGCCCTACAGGGCAACTAATGAAAAACTGTTTTTT.

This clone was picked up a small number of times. The CDR3 region has the DNA TGTGCCAGCAGAACCTTTGGACAGGCCTATGGCTACACCTTC. Translating gives CASRTFGQAYGYTF. The chain is built from TRBV6-1 and TRBJ1-2; 7 positions match TRBD1. Unmatched junction bases numbered 8, after V lost 6 bases and J lost 4 bases. Germline values: CDR1 MNHNS, CDR2 SASEGT. The CDR3 runs to 14 residues.

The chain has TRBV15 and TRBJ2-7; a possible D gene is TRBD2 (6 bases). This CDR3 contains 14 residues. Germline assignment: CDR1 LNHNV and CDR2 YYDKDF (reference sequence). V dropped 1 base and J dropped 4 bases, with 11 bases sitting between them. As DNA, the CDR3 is TGTGCCACCAGCAGAGTCGGGGGTAATTACGAGCAGTACTTC. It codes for CATSRVGGNYEQYF.

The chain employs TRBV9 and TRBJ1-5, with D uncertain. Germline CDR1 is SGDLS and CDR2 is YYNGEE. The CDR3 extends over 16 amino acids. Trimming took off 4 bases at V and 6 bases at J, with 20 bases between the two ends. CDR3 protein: CASSFGDGAPGQPQHF. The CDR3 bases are TGTGCCAGCAGCTTCGGCGACGGAGCGCCGGGTCAGCCCCAGCATTTT. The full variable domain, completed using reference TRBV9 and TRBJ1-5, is DSGVTQTPKHLITATGQRVTLRCSPRSGDLSVYWYQQSLDQGLQFLIQYYNGEERAKGNILERFSAQQFPDLHSELNLSSLELGDSALYFCASSFGDGAPGQPQHFGDGTRLSIL.

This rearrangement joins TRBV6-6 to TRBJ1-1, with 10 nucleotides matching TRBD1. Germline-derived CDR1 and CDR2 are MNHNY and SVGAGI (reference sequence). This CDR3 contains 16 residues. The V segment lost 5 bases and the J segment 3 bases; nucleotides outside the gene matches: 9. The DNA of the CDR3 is TGTGCCAGCAGTCGGACAGGGGGGACTATGGACACTGAAGCTTTCTTT. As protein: CASSRTGGTMDTEAFF.

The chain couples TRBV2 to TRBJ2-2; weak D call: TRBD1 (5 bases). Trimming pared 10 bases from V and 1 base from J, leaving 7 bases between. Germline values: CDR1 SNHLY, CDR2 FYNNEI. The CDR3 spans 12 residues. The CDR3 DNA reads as TGTGCCACAACAGGGAACACCGGGGAGCTGTTTTTT. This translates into CATTGNTGELFF. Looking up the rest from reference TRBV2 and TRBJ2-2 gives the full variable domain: EPEVTQTPSHQVTQMGQEVILRCVPISNHLYFYWYRQILGQKVEFLVSFYNNEISEKSEIFDDQFSVERPDGSNFTLKIRSTKLEDSAMYFCATTGNTGELFFGEGSRLTVL.

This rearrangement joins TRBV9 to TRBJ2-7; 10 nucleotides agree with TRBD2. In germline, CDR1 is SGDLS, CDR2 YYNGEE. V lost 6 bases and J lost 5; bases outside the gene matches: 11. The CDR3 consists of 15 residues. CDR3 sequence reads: CASTLTGLAGDEQYF. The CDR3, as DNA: TGTGCCAGCACCCTAACGGGGCTAGCGGGAGACGAGCAGTACTTC.

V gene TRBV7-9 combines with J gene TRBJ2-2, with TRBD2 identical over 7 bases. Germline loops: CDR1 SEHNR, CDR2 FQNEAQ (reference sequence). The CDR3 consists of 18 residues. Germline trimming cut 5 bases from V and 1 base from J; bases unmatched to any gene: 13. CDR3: CASSPPGGKSQNTGELFF. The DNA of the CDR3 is TGTGCCAGCAGCCCGCCCGGGGGGAAGAGTCAGAACACCGGGGAGCTGTTTTTT. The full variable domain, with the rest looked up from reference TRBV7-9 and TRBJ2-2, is DTGVSQNPRHKITKRGQNVTFRCDPISEHNRLYWYRQTLGQGPEFLTYFQNEAQLEKSRLLSDRFSAERPKGSFSTLEIQRTEQGDSAMYLCASSPPGGKSQNTGELFFGEGSRLTVL.